The 24 T cell receptor beta chains in this list originate from one sample, sequenced in a study of blood T cell repertoires in COVID-19. Sequencing was performed with immunoSEQ multiplex PCR; in TCRdb, only in-frame clones are kept and a portion is missing. The table shows 400,000 to 450,000 clones, with over 75% occurring only once. The source material was peripheral blood. These receptors were obtained from a woman aged 40 to 50 with COVID-19, enrolled during active disease.

The rearrangement uses TRBV27 and TRBJ1-5; tentatively, D is TRBD1 (6 bases). V was shortened by 7 bases and J by 4 bases, with 8 bases between the two germline ends. There are 12 residues in the CDR3. The V gene's germline CDR1 is MNHEY and CDR2 SMNVEV (reference sequence). This chain's CDR3 is CASIQGNQPQHF. The CDR3 region has the DNA TGTGCCAGCATACAGGGAAATCAGCCCCAGCATTTT.

The chain links TRBV19 to TRBJ2-2; D gene ambiguous. The CDR3 is made up of 14 amino acids. CDR1 is LNHDA and CDR2 is SQIVND in the germline V gene (reference sequence). Trimming stripped 1 base from V and 1 base from J, with 4 bases between. CDR3 sequence (DNA): TGTGCCAGTAGTATAGCCCGGAACACCGGGGAGCTGTTTTTT. This sequence encodes CASSIARNTGELFF.

The chain has TRBV10-3 and TRBJ1-2; D gene uncertain. V lost 0 bases and J 4 bases, leaving 12 bases between the germline ends. In germline, CDR1 is ENHRY, CDR2 SYGVKD. CDR3 size: 15 residues. The CDR3 here is CAISESRGTLYGYTF. CDR3 DNA sequence: TGTGCCATCAGTGAGTCGAGAGGCACCCTCTATGGCTACACCTTC.

This clone has a single count. The chain recombines TRBV28 with TRBJ1-2, with unresolved D. The CDR3 runs to 13 residues. The germline V gene has CDR1 MDHEN and CDR2 SYDVKM. The V gene lost 2 bases and the J gene lost 7 bases, with 11 bases spanning the gap. The CDR3 DNA reads TGTGCCAGCAGTTTAGAGGTTGGAGGTGGCTACACCTTC. Translating it yields CASSLEVGGGYTF.

The V call is TRBV19, the J call TRBJ2-1; the match to TRBD2 covers 9 bases. The CDR3 sequence is 15 residues long. J gave up 9 bases and V 4 bases, and 10 bases lay outside the gene matches. CDR1 is LNHDA, CDR2 SQIVND, per germline (reference sequence). In nucleotides, the CDR3 is TGTGCCAGTAGTACCCTAGCGGGAACGGTTGGTGAGCAGTTCTTC. It yields the protein CASSTLAGTVGEQFF.

V is TRBV12-5 and J is TRBJ1-1; 8 nucleotides line up with TRBD1. The CDR3 extends over 18 amino acids. Germline assignment: CDR1 LGHNT and CDR2 FRNRAP. Germline trimming cut 2 bases from V and 0 bases from J; bases unmatched to any gene: 11. The DNA of the CDR3 is TGTGCTAGTGGTTTGCCTACCAACAGGGGGTTTTTGAACACTGAAGCTTTCTTT. Translated, it gives CASGLPTNRGFLNTEAFF.

The chain employs TRBV27 and TRBJ2-7; D is possibly TRBD2 (6 bases). Trimming cost V 5 bases and J 1 base, with 15 bases left between them. The V gene's germline CDR1 is MNHEY and CDR2 SMNVEV (reference sequence). There are 15 residues in the CDR3. The CDR3 sequence: CASSPWRGTSYEQYF. In nucleotides, the CDR3 is TGTGCCAGCAGTCCGTGGCGGGGCACTTCCTACGAGCAGTACTTC.

The chain recombines TRBV4-3 with TRBJ1-5; a weak D match, TRBD1 (6 bases). The CDR3 length is 17 residues. V lost 2 bases, J lost 5 bases, and 19 bases lay in between. The germline gives CDR1 LGHNA, CDR2 YSLEER. Here the CDR3 DNA reads TGCGCCAGCAGCCAATTGAATCCTGACAGGTTAGATCAGCCCCAGCATTTT. It yields the protein CASSQLNPDRLDQPQHF.

The chain has TRBV27 and TRBJ2-2; TRBD2 aligns across 10 bases. This CDR3 region has 14 residues. CDR1 MNHEY and CDR2 SMNVEV come from the germline V gene (reference sequence). V was pared by 7 bases and J by 5 bases, with 4 bases of the junction left unmatched. The CDR3 DNA reads as TGTGCCAGCACGCCGGGACTAGCGACCGGGGAGCTGTTTTTT. It translates to CASTPGLATGELFF.

The rearrangement links TRBV25-1 to TRBJ1-6, with D possibly matching TRBD1 (5 bases). Germline assignment: CDR1 MGHDK and CDR2 SYGVNS. Deletions cut 7 bases from V and 0 bases from J, with 16 bases between. The CDR3 totals 17 residues. The CDR3 DNA reads as TGTGCCAGCATGACGACGGGGAGGGGCTCCTATAATTCACCCCTCCACTTT. This codes for CASMTTGRGSYNSPLHF. Using reference TRBV25-1 and TRBJ1-6 for the parts outside the CDR3, the full variable domain is EADIYQTPRYLVIGTGKKITLECSQTMGHDKMYWYQQDPGMELHLIHYSYGVNSTEKGDLSSESTVSRIRTEHFPLTLESARPSHTSQYLCASMTTGRGSYNSPLHFGNGTRLTVT.

The chain is built from TRBV5-5 and TRBJ1-5, with a possible D match to TRBD1 (5 bases). CDR1 is SGHKS, CDR2 YYEKEE, per germline (reference sequence). Trimming took off 4 bases at V and 3 bases at J, with 20 bases between the two ends. This CDR3 comprises 17 residues. CDR3 in amino acids: CASSLRGWQEDNQPQHF. The CDR3 bases are TGTGCCAGCAGCCTAAGGGGTTGGCAGGAAGACAATCAGCCCCAGCATTTT.

The gene calls are TRBV28 and TRBJ1-1; D perhaps matches TRBD1 (5 bases). Trimming stripped 3 bases from V and 4 bases from J, with 9 bases between. The CDR3 totals 13 residues. CDR1 and CDR2 from the germline V gene are MDHEN and SYDVKM. CDR3 residues: CASSLAGPTEAFF. CDR3 bases: TGTGCCAGCAGTTTGGCAGGGCCCACTGAAGCTTTCTTT.

The chain employs TRBV9 and TRBJ1-3, with D possibly matching TRBD1 (5 bases). Trimming removed 3 bases at V and 0 bases at J, with 10 bases between. CDR3 length: 15 amino acids. CDR1 and CDR2 from the germline V gene are SGDLS and YYNGEE. The DNA for the CDR3 is TGTGCCAGCAGCGCAACAGGCATCTCTGGAAACACCATATATTTT. Translation gives CASSATGISGNTIYF.

This clone was observed a single time. This chain connects TRBV7-8 to TRBJ1-2; D is unresolved. The CDR3 covers 12 residues. Deletions cut 6 bases from V and 4 bases from J, with 9 bases between. Germline lookup yields CDR1 SGHVS and CDR2 FQNEAQ. The CDR3 here is CASSKGGYGYTF. CDR3 nucleotides: TGTGCCAGCAGTAAGGGAGGCTATGGCTACACCTTC.

The chain carries TRBV9 and TRBJ2-7; weak D call: TRBD1 (6 bases). Germline loops: CDR1 SGDLS, CDR2 YYNGEE. The CDR3 is 14 amino acids. Trimming pared 0 bases from V and 3 bases from J, leaving 10 bases between. The DNA for the CDR3 is TGTGCCAGCAGCGTAGCAGGGGCCCGCTACGAGCAGTACTTC. This translates into CASSVAGARYEQYF.

In its sample, this clone was seen once. V gene TRBV18 combines with J gene TRBJ1-4; D gene uncertain. Per the germline V gene, CDR1 is KGHSH and CDR2 is LQKENI. The CDR3 loop spans 16 amino acids. Trimming left V 3 bases short and J 7 bases short, with 18 bases between. The CDR3 DNA reads as TGTGCCAGCTCACCCACAGTCCCAGGTTTGGGTGAAAAACTGTTTTTT. Translated: CASSPTVPGLGEKLFF. Combining the CDR3 with reference TRBV18 and TRBJ1-4 gives the whole variable domain NAGVMQNPRHLVRRRGQEARLRCSPMKGHSHVYWYRQLPEEGLKFMVYLQKENIIDESGMPKERFSAEFPKEGPSILRIQQVVRGDSAAYFCASSPTVPGLGEKLFFGSGTQLSVL.

This clone was found once. V usage is TRBV10-3 and J usage is TRBJ2-7; D possibly corresponds to TRBD1 (5 bases). Germline CDR1 reads ENHRY; CDR2 reads SYGVKD. Trimming left V 0 bases short and J 3 bases short, with 9 bases between. The CDR3 has 14 residues. The CDR3 DNA sequence: TGTGCCATCAGTGAGTCACCCCAGGGCTACGAGCAGTACTTC. Its protein is CAISESPQGYEQYF.

The chain uses TRBV6-2 or TRBV6-3 and TRBJ1-5; D unclear. This CDR3 has 19 amino acids. Germline lookup yields CDR1 MNHEY and CDR2 SVGEGT. V was pared by 0 bases and J by 2 bases, with 20 bases between. This CDR3 is CASSYSMSARVIGNQPQHF. In DNA form, the CDR3 reads TGTGCCAGCAGTTACTCGATGTCCGCGAGGGTTATTGGCAATCAGCCCCAGCATTTT.

The chain joins TRBV7-9 to TRBJ2-2, with TRBD2 identical over 10 bases. The CDR3 contains 17 residues. Trimming at V came to 11 bases and at J to 2 bases, leaving 14 bases not matched to a gene. Germline lookup yields CDR1 SEHNR and CDR2 FQNEAQ (reference sequence). DNA for the CDR3: TGTGCCGCCCTGTTAGGGCTAGCGGGAGCCAACACCGGGGAGCTGTTTTTT. This sequence encodes CAALLGLAGANTGELFF. Filled out from reference TRBV7-9 and TRBJ2-2, the complete variable domain reads DTGVSQNPRHKITKRGQNVTFRCDPISEHNRLYWYRQTLGQGPEFLTYFQNEAQLEKSRLLSDRFSAERPKGSFSTLEIQRTEQGDSAMYLCAALLGLAGANTGELFFGEGSRLTVL.

V gene TRBV27 combines with J gene TRBJ2-3; D might be TRBD2 (7 bases). The V end was cut by 2 bases, the J end by 1 base, with 10 bases between. This CDR3 is 15 amino acids long. Germline V gives CDR1 MNHEY, CDR2 SMNVEV (reference sequence). The CDR3 DNA reads TGTGCCAGCAGTTTAATAGGGGGGGGCACAGATACGCAGTATTTT. It translates to CASSLIGGGTDTQYF.

V is TRBV7-2 and J is TRBJ1-2; D unresolved. The V end lost 7 bases, the J end lost 2 bases, and 11 bases lay between the germline ends. The CDR3 is 13 residues long. Germline CDR1 SGHTA, CDR2 FQGNSA. CDR3 amino acids: CASKRGYNYGYTF. CDR3 nucleotide sequence: TGTGCCAGCAAACGGGGATACAACTATGGCTACACCTTC. The variable domain in full, completed from reference TRBV7-2 and TRBJ1-2, reads GAGVSQSPSNKVTEKGKDVELRCDPISGHTALYWYRQSLGQGLEFLIYFQGNSAPDKSGLPSDRFSAERTGGSVSTLTIQRTQQEDSAVYLCASKRGYNYGYTFGSGTRLTVV.

This clone was seen only a few times. The gene calls are TRBV29-1 and TRBJ1-2; the D is unclear. Deletions cut 2 bases from V and 4 bases from J, with 8 bases between. CDR3 length equals 12 residues. The germline V gene encodes CDR1 SQVTM and CDR2 ANQGSEA. The CDR3 bases are TGCAGCGTTGAACGGTCGGTCTATGGCTACACCTTC. Its protein product is CSVERSVYGYTF.

This clone has just one count. The chain joins TRBV5-4 to TRBJ2-3; 10 bases are a match to TRBD2. From germline, CDR1 is SGHNT and CDR2 YYREEE (reference sequence). This CDR3 contains 17 residues. Unmatched junction bases numbered 9, after V lost 2 bases and J lost 3 bases. The CDR3 sequence: CASSFPQRGGGTDTQYF. The CDR3 DNA reads TGTGCCAGCAGCTTTCCCCAGCGGGGGGGCGGGACAGATACGCAGTATTTT.

The genes are TRBV5-1 and TRBJ2-2; 11 bases agree with TRBD2. V gave up 2 bases and J gave up 1 base; unmatched junction bases: 1. The CDR3 has 16 amino acids. Germline V lookup: CDR1 SGHRS, CDR2 YFSETQ. CDR3 region: CASSLTSGGNTGELFF. DNA of the CDR3: TGCGCCAGCAGCTTAACTAGCGGGGGGAACACCGGGGAGCTGTTTTTT.